The following is a T cell receptor (beta chain) sequence with its context. This clonotype comes out as medium-sized (0.01 to 0.1%) from its frequency, since no count is listed. Its antigen target is currently unknown. The donors whose samples were sequenced had carbamazepine-induced Stevens-Johnson syndrome or toxic epidermal necrolysis (CBZ-SJS/TEN). The peripheral blood repertoires were obtained from CBZ-SJS/TEN patients of Han Chinese origin (about five) and European origin (roughly 6). To look for drug-specific clonotypes, next-generation sequencing was used to profile the T cell receptor repertoires of patients with drug-induced severe cutaneous adverse reactions. The RNA was isolated from either blister cells of skin lesions or peripheral blood mononuclear cells. Library preparation used the iRepertoire multiplex PCR system with TCR subtype-specific primers for both bulk and single-cell sequencing. Bulk TCR beta libraries were generated by multiplex PCR with primers targeting V, D and J gene regions. Approximately 85-500 ng of RNA per sample was used as input for bulk TCR library preparation. An Illumina MiSeq was used to sequence the bulk TCR beta amplicons. Per the authors' processing: Quality control steps removed sample misassignments and low-quality sequencing reads. The amino acids lying between the V-gene Y[YFLI]C motif and the J-segment [FW]GXGT motif were defined as CDR3. The IMGT database was followed for TRBV and TRBJ gene assignments and CDR3 clonotypes. For each sample, TRBV expression was normalized against the mean for the same gene in PBMC from 40 to 55 healthy donors. Based on TCRdb reprocessing of the reads, there is one entry per CDR3 protein sequence, and DNA is missing. The V and J calls shown here were made by TCRdb, not taken from the authors' results. The sample table includes over 900 distinct CDR3 sequences. More than 15% of the sample lies in the top ten.

The CDR3 holds 16 amino acids from the cysteine to the phenylalanine. No DNA sequence was recorded. Taken from the germline V gene (reference sequence), the CDR1 and CDR2 loops are LNHDA and SQIVND. The data originate from a study of T cells in severe cutaneous drug reactions (dated by TCRdb to about 2019). With regard to the full study: Between the early 2010s and the late 2010s, patients were recruited from Taiwan, Thailand and a European registry network. The Naranjo algorithm and the ALDEN drug causality algorithm were used to assign the culprit drug. Enrollment was limited to patients whose SJS/TEN or DRESS diagnosis was probable or definite according to RegiSCAR criteria. Libraries were prepared using iRepertoire multiplex PCR, and a comparison was cited by the authors in which similar capture of abundant clonotypes was shown across iRepertoire and 5' RACE methods with or without UMI. Blister fluids/cells, PBMC and other biological samples were taken from patients in the acute stage or the recovery stage. The study combined bulk TCR sequencing with single-cell sequencing, quantitative PCR validation, functional assays and transgenic mouse experiments.

Overall study results and their limits: The authors noted that whether the public TCR generalizes to SJS/TEN caused by other drugs still needs further study. CBZ-SJS/TEN patients showed strongly increased TRBV12-4 usage, with an average of about 30% in blister cells and roughly 4.8% in PBMC. A public TCRbeta CDR3 was found in all seven CBZ-SJS/TEN blister samples (mean roughly 15%) but was undetectable or scarce in tolerant-control and healthy-donor PBMC.

The source is a human donor with Stevens-Johnson syndrome, a severe cutaneous drug reaction. The chain joins TRBV19 to TRBJ2-1; TCRdb returns TRBD2, unconfirmable since there is no DNA. The material sequenced was PBMCs. Here the CDR3 is given as CASRDPGTSGYNEQFF.